The 8 T cell receptor beta chains given below trace back to one sample, sequenced in a study of blood T cell repertoires in COVID-19. Here immunoSEQ multiplex PCR was the method, and the copy in TCRdb shows in-frame clones only, minus some. The sample records about 130,000 clones, under 95% being singletons. Sequenced input: peripheral blood. These receptors were collected from a man aged 50 or older with active COVID-19.

The chain employs TRBV6-5 and TRBJ1-2; tentative D call: TRBD1 (6 bases). This CDR3 spans 15 amino acids. Trimming removed 0 bases at V and 4 bases at J, with 12 bases between. Germline CDR1 reads MNHEY; CDR2 reads SVGAGI. CDR3 in amino acids: CASSYSITGSYGYTF. Written as DNA, the CDR3 is TGTGCCAGCAGTTACTCGATTACAGGGTCCTATGGCTACACCTTC.

The V gene is TRBV5-4, the J gene TRBJ1-2; D possibly corresponds to TRBD1 (6 bases). The germline gives CDR1 SGHNT, CDR2 YYREEE (reference sequence). V shed 3 bases and J shed 3 bases, with 21 bases lying between them. The CDR3 has 17 amino acids. The CDR3 loop is CASSYVLRGAGDYGYTF. The CDR3 DNA reads TGTGCCAGCAGCTATGTACTCAGGGGCGCCGGAGACTATGGCTACACCTTC.

This chain links TRBV18 with TRBJ2-2; a weak D match, TRBD1 (6 bases). Germline V lookup: CDR1 KGHSH, CDR2 LQKENI. Trimming pared 0 bases from V and 6 bases from J, leaving 14 bases between. This CDR3 region has 16 residues. DNA for the CDR3: TGTGCCAGCTCACCACCTGTAGGGGGTACGGCCGGGGAGCTGTTTTTT. Translated: CASSPPVGGTAGELFF.

The chain carries TRBV9 and TRBJ2-5, with D possibly matching TRBD1 (6 bases). V lost 0 bases to trimming and J lost 1 base, with 10 bases between them. The CDR3 covers 15 residues. The V gene's germline CDR1 is SGDLS and CDR2 YYNGEE. CDR3 nucleotide sequence: TGTGCCAGCAGCGTAGGGGGACAACTCCAAGAGACCCAGTACTTC. Amino acids: CASSVGGQLQETQYF.

The gene calls are TRBV6-6 and TRBJ1-1, with TRBD1 identical over 7 bases. Germline values: CDR1 MNHNY, CDR2 SVGAGI (reference sequence). With 6 bases clipped from V and 1 base from J, the junction kept 5 bases outside the gene matches. This CDR3 comprises 14 residues. CDR3 protein: CASRAGTANTEAFF. CDR3 DNA sequence: TGTGCCAGCAGAGCCGGGACAGCGAACACTGAAGCTTTCTTT.

The rearrangement links TRBV2 to TRBJ1-5; the D gene is possibly TRBD1 (5 bases). CDR3 length: 14 residues. V lost 3 bases, J lost 7 bases, and 13 bases lay in between. Germline V lookup: CDR1 SNHLY, CDR2 FYNNEI. The CDR3 DNA reads as TGTGCCAGCAGTGAGGGGCAGGGTAAACAGCCCCAGCATTTT. Translating it yields CASSEGQGKQPQHF.

The chain has TRBV7-9 and TRBJ1-4; a weak D match, TRBD1 (5 bases). Germline-derived CDR1 and CDR2 are SEHNR and FQNEAQ (reference sequence). The V end was cut by 0 bases, the J end by 3 bases, with 14 bases between. CDR3 size: 17 residues. In nucleotides, the CDR3 is TGTGCCAGCAGCTTAGCGACGAATAGACAGTCTAATGAAAAACTGTTTTTT. Encoded protein: CASSLATNRQSNEKLFF.

This clone came up a few times. This chain uses TRBV6-5 with TRBJ1-5; D may be TRBD1 (6 bases). Germline CDR1 and CDR2: MNHEY and SVGAGI. The CDR3 sequence is 15 residues long. Trimming removed 6 bases at V and 2 bases at J, with 14 bases between. The CDR3 loop is CASSLRGEGNQPQHF. In DNA form, the CDR3 reads TGTGCCAGCAGCCTCAGGGGAGAGGGCAATCAGCCCCAGCATTTT.